The clone carrying this TCR beta chain was seen ten or more times. The target antigen is unknown. V was pared by 4 bases and J by 1 base, with 12 bases between. CDR1 is SGDLS, CDR2 YYNGEE, per germline. This CDR3 has 15 amino acids. Study-wide points: Tumor Treg TCRs overlapped most with tumor naive CD4+ cells.

TCRdb passed the 5' RACE reads through MiXCR, listing each CDR3 protein once. The sample includes 7,500 to 9,500 distinct CDR3 sequences, less than 40% of them seen just once. Input material: tumor-infiltrating memory CD4+ T cells sorted from the breast tumor. The subset here: memory CD4+ T cells, CD4+CD45RO+CD25-. This clonotype was sampled from a female donor with breast cancer. This sequence joins TRBV9 and TRBJ1-5; D is uncertain. CDR3 DNA sequence: TGTGCCAGCAGCACCGGCCTGGGAAGCAATCAGCCCCAGCATTTT. The encoded protein is CASSTGLGSNQPQHF.